This TCR beta chain was identified during a study of blood T cell repertoires in COVID-19. About the study: COVID-19 samples collected from the United States, Italy and Spain covered acute and convalescent phases. Sources were T cells, B-cell-depleted T cells, or PBMCs; the material itself was cDNA or gDNA.

Authors' processing steps: Amplification with reference gene primers provided the estimates of nucleated cell counts. Here immunoSEQ multiplex PCR was the method, and the copy in TCRdb shows in-frame clones only, minus some. V and J calls and clone size come straight from that table; D and trimming were deduced from the DNA. The table shows about 120,000 clones, with just under 90% occurring only once. Sequencing was carried out using peripheral blood. This receptor was taken from a woman in her fifties or sixties with acute or convalescent COVID-19.

The CDR3 coding sequence is TGTGCCAGCAGTCGTGAGCGGGGGTACAATGAGCAGTTCTTC. Translating it yields CASSRERGYNEQFF. The genes are TRBV27 and TRBJ2-1; 8 bases map to TRBD2. This CDR3 has 14 amino acids. Germline V gives CDR1 MNHEY, CDR2 SMNVEV (reference sequence). Unmatched junction bases numbered 4, after V lost 5 bases and J lost 4 bases.